This T cell receptor (beta chain) was sequenced in a study of cytomegalovirus exposure and HLA in healthy donors. Study details: The Caucasian-associated ancestry cluster contained more than 75% of the approximately 400 genotyped donors.

In the case of this clone: Its matching antigen is unknown.

CDR3 length equals 14 residues. Germline V gives CDR1 GTSNPN, CDR2 SVGIG (reference sequence). The V and J ends lost 3 bases and 6 bases, in that order; junction bases with no gene match: 11. PCR was performed using 60 Vbeta and 13 Jbeta primers. Per the authors' pipeline: Approximately 11 million of 80 million or so unique TCR beta chains were shared, per a later count. Only in-frame clones appear in the TCRdb table, and some are missing; sequencing was by immunoSEQ multiplex PCR. The DNA gave D and trimming, while V, J and clone size come from that table. Among around 140,000 clones listed, around 78% were seen once. Regarding the study as a whole: Immune exposure information available was restricted to CMV serostatus.

The chain joins TRBV30 to TRBJ2-7; TRBD1 matches at 7 bases. The receptor's source is a man aged 40-50 years in good health and CMV-seronegative. The sequenced material came from PBMCs. Here the CDR3 DNA reads TGTGCCTGGAGCCCGGGACAGTTCTCGTTCGAGCAGTACTTC. This encodes CAWSPGQFSFEQYF.